These T cell receptor beta chains were read from a single sample in a study of blood T cells in healthy people across ages. In TCRdb, the 5' RACE reads were re-called with MiXCR into one record per CDR3 protein. The table has approximately 800,000 distinct CDR3 sequences, 20% to 30% seen once; the top ten hold less than 3.5%. These same records also appear under a second study, on T cells of mothers and their children.

Sequences were obtained from blood. All receptors derive from a boy between 10 and 17 years old in good health. CDR3s include the opening cysteine and the closing phenylalanine or tryptophan. The order of the fields is clone size, V gene, D gene, J gene, CDR3 DNA, CDR3 protein. The D gene is left open where the match is weak. A row's size may be missing; if present it is once, few, many or a size class.

clone_size: few; v_call: TRBV5-8; d_call: -; j_call: TRBJ2-1; cdr3_nt: TGTGCCAGCATCACGTCGCAGCACATCTCCTACAATGAGCAGTTCTTC; cdr3_aa: CASITSQHISYNEQFF
clone_size: -; v_call: TRBV24-1; d_call: -; j_call: TRBJ2-3; cdr3_nt: TGTGCCACCAGTGATGTTGGGCAGGAAAACACAGATACGCAGTATTTT; cdr3_aa: CATSDVGQENTDTQYF
clone_size: -; v_call: TRBV20-1; d_call: -; j_call: TRBJ1-5; cdr3_nt: TGCAGTGCCCCTAGCAATCAGCCCCAGCATTTT; cdr3_aa: CSAPSNQPQHF
clone_size: few; v_call: TRBV3-1; d_call: -; j_call: TRBJ1-2; cdr3_nt: TGTGCCAGCAGCCAAGATGTTCGAGGGCTTCGGTATGGCTACACCTTC; cdr3_aa: CASSQDVRGLRYGYTF
clone_size: few; v_call: TRBV12-3/TRBV12-4; d_call: TRBD1; j_call: TRBJ2-1; cdr3_nt: TGTGCCAGCAGAACCGGGACAGGGTCTAATGAGCAGTTCTTC; cdr3_aa: CASRTGTGSNEQFF
clone_size: few; v_call: TRBV6-1; d_call: -; j_call: TRBJ2-7; cdr3_nt: TGTGCCAGCAGTGAACAGGCAGGCAGCTCCTACGAGCAGTACTTC; cdr3_aa: CASSEQAGSSYEQYF
clone_size: -; v_call: TRBV5-1; d_call: TRBD1; j_call: TRBJ2-7; cdr3_nt: TGCGCCAGCAGCCCCCTGGGGACAGGGACGTCCTACGAGCAGTACTTC; cdr3_aa: CASSPLGTGTSYEQYF
clone_size: few; v_call: TRBV20-1; d_call: -; j_call: TRBJ1-2; cdr3_nt: TGCAGTGCTAGTGGTAGAACGGGGGGGGCGAAAAATCGGCGTGGCTACACCTTC; cdr3_aa: CSASGRTGGAKNRRGYTF
clone_size: -; v_call: TRBV5-1; d_call: TRBD2; j_call: TRBJ2-3; cdr3_nt: TGCGCCAGCAGCTTCTCCCCGCGGGGGGGCTTCGGAGATACGCAGTATTTT; cdr3_aa: CASSFSPRGGFGDTQYF
clone_size: few; v_call: TRBV29-1; d_call: -; j_call: TRBJ2-2; cdr3_nt: TGCAGCATTGAGGGTGAGGGCCGTGGCGGGGAGCTGTTTTTT; cdr3_aa: CSIEGEGRGGELFF
clone_size: -; v_call: TRBV3-1; d_call: -; j_call: TRBJ2-5; cdr3_nt: TGTGCCAGCAGCCAACAATCTATCCAGGGAGAGACCCAGTACTTC; cdr3_aa: CASSQQSIQGETQYF
clone_size: few; v_call: TRBV3-1; d_call: TRBD2; j_call: TRBJ2-1; cdr3_nt: TGTGCCAGCAGCCAAGGGGCGACTAGCGGAAACAATGAGCAGTTCTTC; cdr3_aa: CASSQGATSGNNEQFF
clone_size: few; v_call: TRBV6-5; d_call: -; j_call: TRBJ2-3; cdr3_nt: TGTGCCAGCGTTGGGAGCACAGATACGCAGTATTTT; cdr3_aa: CASVGSTDTQYF
clone_size: -; v_call: TRBV28; d_call: -; j_call: TRBJ1-4; cdr3_nt: TGTGCCAGCAGTTCCCGTCGGGAGTATAATGAAAAACTGTTTTTT; cdr3_aa: CASSSRREYNEKLFF
clone_size: few; v_call: TRBV12-5; d_call: -; j_call: TRBJ1-5; cdr3_nt: TGTGCTAGTGGTTTGGACGGGGATCAGCCCCAGCATTTT; cdr3_aa: CASGLDGDQPQHF